The 14 T cell receptor beta chains given below trace back to one sample, sequenced in a study of blood T cell repertoires in COVID-19. TCRdb's copy holds only in-frame clones and misses some; the assay was immunoSEQ multiplex PCR. The table has about 100,000 clones, approximately 90% seen once. Sample: peripheral blood. These receptors originate from a man in his 60s with acute or convalescent COVID-19.

This chain joins TRBV7-2 and TRBJ2-1, with 9 bases that match TRBD2. Trimming cost V 4 bases and J 5 bases; bases outside gene matches: 6. CDR1 is SGHTA, CDR2 FQGNSA, per germline. CDR3 size: 15 residues. The CDR3 reads CASSSSGTSNNEQFF. CDR3 coding DNA: TGTGCCAGCAGCTCCTCCGGGACTAGCAACAATGAGCAGTTCTTC.

The gene calls are TRBV11-2 and TRBJ2-5; no reliable D call. Germline lookup yields CDR1 SGHAT and CDR2 FQNNGV. The CDR3 covers 13 residues. V lost 5 bases and J lost 3, with 10 bases in between. The CDR3 region has the DNA TGTGCCAGCAGCCCATCTGGAGAAGAGACCCAGTACTTC. Its translation is CASSPSGEETQYF.

This chain's CDR3 is CASSIRGTEAFF. The CDR3 nucleotides are TGTGCCAGTAGTATCCGGGGCACTGAAGCTTTCTTT. The chain links TRBV19 to TRBJ1-1; D gene unclear. Germline loops: CDR1 LNHDA, CDR2 SQIVND (reference sequence). CDR3 size: 12 residues. The V end was cut by 3 bases, the J end by 4 bases, with 6 bases between.

J is TRBJ2-1 and V is TRBV6-2 or TRBV6-3; 9 bases map to TRBD1. Germline V lookup: CDR1 MNHEY, CDR2 SVGEGT. The CDR3 is made up of 15 amino acids. Unmatched junction bases numbered 8, after V lost 2 bases and J lost 9 bases. For the CDR3, the DNA is TGTGCCAGCAGTTACCAAGACAGGGGGAGTGGTGAGCAGTTCTTC. Translating it yields CASSYQDRGSGEQFF.

The J gene is TRBJ2-5, the V gene TRBV6-6, with 8 bases matching TRBD1. The CDR3 consists of 16 residues. The germline CDR1 and CDR2 sequences are MNHNY and SVGAGI (reference sequence). Unmatched junction bases numbered 7, after V lost 4 bases and J lost 0 bases. DNA for the CDR3: TGTGCCAGCAGTTCCTGGACAGGGCTGTACCAAGAGACCCAGTACTTC. Protein product: CASSSWTGLYQETQYF.

This chain uses TRBV19 with TRBJ2-3; TRBD1 might be the D (5 bases). This CDR3 spans 15 amino acids. The V and J ends lost 3 bases and 4 bases respectively, with 14 bases between them. Per the germline V gene, CDR1 is LNHDA and CDR2 is SQIVND (reference sequence). DNA for the CDR3: TGTGCCAGTAGTATCGTGTCCCAGGGCCCAGATACGCAGTATTTT. Amino acid sequence: CASSIVSQGPDTQYF.

The chain employs TRBV15 and TRBJ2-3; the D gene is possibly TRBD1 (6 bases). The V gene's germline CDR1 is LNHNV and CDR2 YYDKDF (reference sequence). This CDR3 is 16 amino acids long. V gave up 0 bases and J gave up 0 bases, with 10 bases separating them. CDR3 coding DNA: TGTGCCACCAGCAGAGAAAACAGGGCTAGCACAGATACGCAGTATTTT. This translates into CATSRENRASTDTQYF.

For the CDR3, the DNA is TGTGCCAGCAGCGTAGTGACAGGCCCCGCTCCCCAGCCCTCTGGCTACACCTTC. Translating gives CASSVVTGPAPQPSGYTF. This chain connects TRBV9 to TRBJ1-2; tentative D call: TRBD1 (6 bases). Germline V gives CDR1 SGDLS, CDR2 YYNGEE. Between the trimmed V and J ends, which lost 0 bases and 7 bases, there was a span of 25 bases. CDR3 length equals 18 residues. Complete variable domain (other parts from reference TRBV9 and TRBJ1-2): DSGVTQTPKHLITATGQRVTLRCSPRSGDLSVYWYQQSLDQGLQFLIQYYNGEERAKGNILERFSAQQFPDLHSELNLSSLELGDSALYFCASSVVTGPAPQPSGYTFGSGTRLTVV.

This chain joins TRBV18 and TRBJ1-1, with TRBD1 identical over 9 bases. Trimming removed 3 bases from V and 2 bases from J; junction bases left unmatched: 1. The CDR3 is 14 residues long. Germline loops: CDR1 KGHSH, CDR2 LQKENI. Here the CDR3 reads CASSPTGGNTEAFF. CDR3 bases: TGTGCCAGCTCACCCACAGGGGGCAACACTGAAGCTTTCTTT.

The chain joins TRBV7-2 to TRBJ2-5, with TRBD2 matching 15 bases. After removal of 2 bases from V and 5 bases from J, the junction contained 12 bases not matched to a gene. Germline CDR1 and CDR2: SGHTA and FQGNSA. This CDR3 contains 19 residues. The CDR3 loop is CASSLLRTSGRAGEETQYF. Written as DNA, the CDR3 is TGTGCCAGCAGCTTACTCCGGACTAGCGGGAGGGCCGGTGAGGAGACCCAGTACTTC.

DNA for the CDR3: TGTGCCAGCAGCCGGGACAGGGGTCAGCCCCAGCATTTT. It codes for CASSRDRGQPQHF. The V gene is TRBV7-9, the J gene TRBJ1-5, with 10 bases that match TRBD1. The CDR3 extends over 13 amino acids. The V gene's germline CDR1 is SEHNR and CDR2 FQNEAQ (reference sequence). V dropped 5 bases and J dropped 6; count of bases not matched to a gene: 1.

This clone was seen a handful of times. The chain joins TRBV7-3 to TRBJ2-5; no clear D gene. The ends were cut back, 1 base at V and 0 bases at J, with 3 bases in the middle. The germline CDR1 and CDR2 sequences are SGHTA and FQGTGA. The CDR3 is 13 residues long. In nucleotides, the CDR3 is TGTGCCAGCAGCTTAAGAGACCAAGAGACCCAGTACTTC. Protein: CASSLRDQETQYF.

The gene calls are TRBV7-2 and TRBJ2-7; D unresolved. The germline V gene has CDR1 SGHTA and CDR2 FQGNSA. This CDR3 spans 13 amino acids. Trimming removed 2 bases at V and 6 bases at J, with 11 bases between. The CDR3 here is CASSLPVMAEQYF. The CDR3 DNA reads TGTGCCAGCAGCTTACCCGTCATGGCCGAGCAGTACTTC.

The chain couples TRBV6-2 or TRBV6-3 to TRBJ1-1; TRBD1 matches at 7 bases. V gave up 0 bases and J gave up 2 bases; unmatched junction bases: 3. Germline assignment: CDR1 MNHEY and CDR2 SVGEGT. CDR3 length: 15 amino acids. CDR3 DNA sequence: TGTGCCAGCAGTTACTCCGGGACAGCCAACACTGAAGCTTTCTTT. Its translation: CASSYSGTANTEAFF.